These T cell receptor beta chains were read from a single sample in a study of beta chain features in type 1 diabetes. Using immunoSEQ multiplex PCR, the repertoire was profiled, and TCRdb retains in-frame clones only, with some absent. The repertoire holds under 300,000 clones, with roughly 11% as singletons. The specimen was naive CD4+ T cells from blood. Every receptor here comes from a man aged 25-45 years with type 1 diabetes. The CDR3 runs from the conserved cysteine through the conserved F or W. Each record gives: clone size, CDR3 length, J gene, D gene, V gene, CDR3 protein, CDR3 DNA. A D gene is named only where the DNA matches it firmly. Clone size is given for some rows only: seen once, a few or many times, or a class if the clone is expanded.

few | 14 | TRBJ1-2 | NA | TRBV29-1 | CSVAQGITNYGYTF | TGCAGCGTGGCTCAGGGCATAACTAACTATGGCTACACCTTC
NA | 15 | TRBJ2-5 | TRBD2 | TRBV7-2 | CASSFSGGNQETQYF | TGTGCCAGCAGCTTTAGCGGGGGGAACCAAGAGACCCAGTACTTC
NA | 17 | TRBJ1-3 | TRBD1 | TRBV18 | CASSPGTGPFSGNTIYF | TGTGCCAGCTCACCCGGGACAGGGCCCTTCTCTGGAAACACCATATATTTT
few | 15 | TRBJ1-6 | TRBD1 | TRBV2 | CASIFSTGGGSPLHF | TGTGCCAGCATCTTTTCGACAGGGGGCGGTTCACCCCTCCACTTT
NA | 16 | TRBJ1-1 | NA | TRBV9 | CASSEAPDSRRTEAFF | TGTGCCAGCAGCGAGGCCCCCGACAGTCGAAGGACTGAAGCTTTCTTT
NA | 19 | TRBJ2-3 | TRBD2 | TRBV7-3 | CASSWRRPLAGGIPDTQYF | TGTGCCAGCAGCTGGAGACGACCTCTCGCGGGGGGAATCCCAGATACGCAGTATTTT
few | 14 | TRBJ2-5 | NA | TRBV19 | CASSTSLAVETQYF | TGTGCCAGTAGTACATCTCTGGCGGTAGAGACCCAGTACTTC
few | 15 | TRBJ2-5 | NA | TRBV28 | CASSSAIGPGETQYF | TGTGCCAGCAGTTCGGCTATTGGCCCGGGAGAGACCCAGTACTTC
few | 14 | TRBJ1-4 | NA | TRBV30 | CAWGELNAGEKLFF | TGTGCCTGGGGGGAGTTGAACGCCGGGGAAAAACTGTTTTTT
few | 16 | TRBJ1-5 | NA | TRBV23-1 | CASLTFGGESNQPQHF | TGCGCCAGCCTCACGTTTGGCGGGGAGAGCAATCAGCCCCAGCATTTT
few | 15 | TRBJ1-6 | TRBD1 | TRBV25-1 | CASSDSGQVNSPLHF | TGTGCCAGCAGTGATTCGGGACAGGTTAATTCACCCCTCCACTTT
NA | 14 | TRBJ2-3 | NA | TRBV5-1 | CASSFTGSTDTQYF | TGCGCCAGCAGCTTCACAGGGAGCACAGATACGCAGTATTTT
few | 15 | TRBJ2-7 | TRBD1 | TRBV11-2 | CASSHTRQGAYEQYF | TGTGCCAGCAGCCATACCCGACAGGGGGCTTACGAGCAGTACTTC
NA | 12 | TRBJ2-7 | NA | TRBV10-2 | CASRYGTYEQYF | TGCGCCAGCAGATACGGGACCTACGAGCAGTACTTC
few | 17 | TRBJ2-3 | NA | TRBV18 | CASSPAYSNPSTDTQYF | TGTGCCAGCTCACCGGCCTACAGCAACCCTAGCACAGATACGCAGTATTTT
NA | 13 | TRBJ2-3 | NA | TRBV13 | CASSLDQRDTQYF | TGTGCCAGCAGCTTAGACCAGCGCGATACGCAGTATTTT
NA | 12 | TRBJ2-1 | NA | TRBV27 | CASSFRDNEQFF | TGTGCCAGCAGTTTCCGGGACAATGAGCAGTTCTTC
NA | 11 | TRBJ1-1 | NA | TRBV5-1 | CASGGGTEAFF | TGCGCCAGCGGAGGAGGCACTGAAGCTTTCTTT
few | 15 | TRBJ2-3 | TRBD2 | TRBV6-6 | CASRPLAGITDTQYF | TGTGCCAGCAGGCCACTAGCGGGGATCACAGATACGCAGTATTTT
once | 16 | TRBJ2-1 | NA | TRBV4-1 | CASSPPLRGSYNEQFF | TGCGCCAGCAGCCCCCCCCTAAGGGGGTCCTACAATGAGCAGTTCTTC
NA | 14 | TRBJ2-5 | NA | TRBV7-7 | CASSAGLAKETQYF | TGTGCTAGCAGCGCAGGACTGGCCAAGGAGACCCAGTACTTC
NA | 13 | TRBJ2-5 | NA | TRBV27 | CASSFQGMVTQYF | TGTGCCAGCAGTTTTCAGGGAATGGTGACCCAGTACTTC
NA | 12 | TRBJ2-5 | NA | TRBV2 | CASSEVGETQYF | TGTGCCAGCAGTGAAGTCGGGGAGACCCAGTACTTC
few | 16 | TRBJ1-2 | NA | TRBV4-1 | CASSQAPGGSFDGYTF | TGCGCCAGCAGCCAGGCGCCCGGAGGATCCTTCGATGGCTACACCTTC
few | 15 | TRBJ2-5 | TRBD2 | TRBV15 | CATSRDRTRQETQYF | TGTGCCACCAGCAGAGATCGGACTAGGCAAGAGACCCAGTACTTC
NA | 12 | TRBJ1-2 | NA | TRBV28 | CASITGNYGYTF | TGTGCCAGCATTACAGGGAACTATGGCTACACCTTC
few | 13 | TRBJ1-2 | TRBD1 | TRBV29-1 | CSGQAEGAYGYTF | TGCAGCGGGCAAGCAGAGGGGGCCTATGGCTACACCTTC
NA | 11 | TRBJ2-7 | TRBD1 | TRBV5-6 | CASSRQGPQYF | TGTGCCAGCAGCAGACAGGGGCCCCAGTACTTC
NA | 18 | TRBJ2-7 | TRBD1 | TRBV5-1 | CASSSGRLTGTASYEQYF | TGCGCCAGCAGCTCTGGCCGCCTGACCGGGACAGCCTCCTACGAGCAGTACTTC